These 28 T cell receptor beta chains were sequenced from one sample in a study of cytomegalovirus exposure and HLA in healthy donors. The PCR had 60 Vbeta and 13 Jbeta primers. Assay: immunoSEQ multiplex PCR; the TCRdb copy retains only in-frame clones and omits some. The sample contains around 130,000 clones, more than 70% of which appear only once. Sequencing was carried out using PBMCs. These receptors came from a human donor in good health.

This clone is a singleton in its sample. CDR3 nucleotide sequence: TGTGCCAGTGGGGCGGGGAGCTCCTACAATGAGCAGTTCTTC. Encoded protein: CASGAGSSYNEQFF. V and J are TRBV27 and TRBJ2-1; tentatively, D is TRBD2 (6 bases). Germline V gene lookup returns CDR1 MNHEY and CDR2 SMNVEV (reference sequence). The CDR3 totals 14 residues. V shed 9 bases and J shed 0 bases, with 12 bases lying between them.

V and J are TRBV7-2 and TRBJ2-3; 8 bases are shared with TRBD2. V shed 7 bases and J 3 bases; nucleotides not matched to a gene: 12. Per germline, CDR1 SGHTA and CDR2 FQGNSA. The CDR3 length is 16 residues. The CDR3 protein is CASNPRKLAATDTQYF. The CDR3, as DNA: TGTGCCAGCAACCCCCGGAAACTAGCGGCGACAGATACGCAGTATTTT.

This chain uses TRBV4-3 with TRBJ1-2, with D perhaps matching TRBD1 (5 bases). The CDR3 covers 13 residues. Germline V lookup: CDR1 LGHNA, CDR2 YSLEER. V gave up 2 bases and J gave up 7 bases, with 11 bases separating them. The CDR3 reads CASSQQGSGGYTF. DNA of the CDR3: TGCGCCAGCAGCCAACAGGGATCGGGTGGCTACACCTTC.

The chain recombines TRBV7-6 with TRBJ2-1, with a weak D call TRBD2 (6 bases). V lost 0 bases and J lost 6, with 9 bases in between. This CDR3 is 14 amino acids long. Germline CDR1 reads SGHVS; CDR2 reads FNYEAQ. As DNA, the CDR3 is TGTGCCAGCAGCTTAGCGGCGGGGCGCAATGAGCAGTTCTTC. Protein product: CASSLAAGRNEQFF.

The rearrangement uses TRBV4-2 and TRBJ1-5; 12 nucleotides line up with TRBD1. The germline gives CDR1 LGHNA, CDR2 YNFKEQ. The CDR3 runs to 17 residues. The V segment lost 1 base and the J segment 6 bases; nucleotides outside the gene matches: 7. CDR3 coding DNA: TGTGCCAGCAGCCAAGGGGCCGGGACAGGGGGCATTCAGCCCCAGCATTTT. This translates into CASSQGAGTGGIQPQHF.

This sequence joins TRBV5-4 and TRBJ2-7; no definite D call. Trimming cost V 3 bases and J 1 base, with 14 bases left between them. The CDR3 runs to 15 residues. Germline V CDR1 and CDR2: SGHNT, YYREEE (reference sequence). CDR3: CASSYSADSSYEQYF. The CDR3 DNA reads as TGTGCCAGCAGCTACTCTGCAGACTCGTCCTACGAGCAGTACTTC.

This clone has only a few counts. V gene TRBV4-2 combines with J gene TRBJ1-1; 8 bases match TRBD1. The CDR3 is made up of 16 amino acids. Germline V CDR1 and CDR2: LGHNA, YNFKEQ. The V and J ends lost 0 bases and 5 bases, in that order; junction bases with no gene match: 8. CDR3: CASSQDGQGAGTEAFF. As DNA, the CDR3 is TGTGCCAGCAGCCAAGATGGTCAGGGGGCGGGTACTGAAGCTTTCTTT.

V usage is TRBV28 and J usage is TRBJ2-1; D gene uncertain. V was pared by 5 bases and J by 2 bases, with 7 bases between. Germline values: CDR1 MDHEN, CDR2 SYDVKM. The CDR3 is 13 residues long. CDR3 in DNA: TGTGCCAGCAGTCCCCCGGCCTACAATGAGCAGTTCTTC. As protein: CASSPPAYNEQFF.

The chain is built from TRBV7-9 and TRBJ1-2, with 7 bases identical to TRBD1. The CDR3 length is 15 residues. With V trimmed by 5 bases and J by 0 bases, 6 bases remained unmatched. Germline CDR1 reads SEHNR; CDR2 reads FQNEAQ (reference sequence). The CDR3: CASSVGTASNYGYTF. Here the CDR3 DNA reads TGTGCCAGCAGCGTCGGGACAGCCTCTAACTATGGCTACACCTTC.

In its sample, this clone was seen a few times. The chain couples TRBV6-5 to TRBJ1-3; D may be TRBD1 (5 bases). This CDR3 is built from 14 residues. Germline CDR1 and CDR2: MNHEY and SVGAGI. The germline V and J ends were trimmed by 2 bases and 2 bases, with 7 bases remaining between them. DNA for the CDR3: TGTGCCAGCAGTTACGGGGGGGCTGGAAACACCATATATTTT. Amino acid sequence: CASSYGGAGNTIYF.

The chain recombines TRBV18 with TRBJ1-4; TRBD1 is a possible D gene (5 bases). V was pared by 4 bases and J by 1 base, with 7 bases between. Looked up from germline, CDR1 is KGHSH and CDR2 is LQKENI. The CDR3 runs to 14 residues. The CDR3 DNA reads as TGTGCCAGCTCACGAGACAGAACTAATGAAAAACTGTTTTTT. Translation gives CASSRDRTNEKLFF.

The chain employs TRBV1 and TRBJ2-1; the table's D call, TRBD2, has no DNA check behind it. TRBV1 counts as a pseudogene. CDR3 length: 18 residues. The chain's CDR3 is CTSSLTRTSGETYNEQFF. The CDR3 DNA reads TGCACCAGCAGCCTAACGCGGACTAGCGGAGAGACCTACAATGAGCAGTTCTTC.

J is TRBJ1-2 and V is TRBV2, with 7 nucleotides matching TRBD1. Germline CDR1 reads SNHLY; CDR2 reads FYNNEI. There are 13 residues in the CDR3. J lost 6 bases, V lost 8 bases, and 9 bases had no gene match. The CDR3 sequence: CASLSDREDGYTF. Here the CDR3 DNA reads TGTGCCAGCCTCTCCGACAGGGAGGATGGCTACACCTTC.

The rearrangement joins TRBV7-9 to TRBJ1-2; 10 bases line up with TRBD1. Germline loops: CDR1 SEHNR, CDR2 FQNEAQ (reference sequence). The CDR3 runs 15 residues. V gave up 5 bases and J gave up 4 bases; unmatched junction bases: 7. CDR3 sequence (DNA): TGTGCCAGCAGCCCCGACAGGGGGCGGTCCTATGGCTACACCTTC. Protein: CASSPDRGRSYGYTF. Filled out from reference TRBV7-9 and TRBJ1-2, the complete variable domain reads DTGVSQNPRHKITKRGQNVTFRCDPISEHNRLYWYRQTLGQGPEFLTYFQNEAQLEKSRLLSDRFSAERPKGSFSTLEIQRTEQGDSAMYLCASSPDRGRSYGYTFGSGTRLTVV.

The chain employs TRBV6-6 and TRBJ1-1; 7 bases line up with TRBD1. From germline, CDR1 is MNHNY and CDR2 SVGAGI (reference sequence). The ends lost 2 bases at V and 7 bases at J; junction bases unmatched: 4. There are 13 residues in the CDR3. The DNA for the CDR3 is TGTGCCAGCAGTTACGAAAGGGACAGTGAAGCTTTCTTT. Protein: CASSYERDSEAFF.

The chain recombines TRBV11-2 with TRBJ1-2; maybe TRBD1 (6 bases). The CDR3 sequence is 12 residues long. The V and J ends lost 5 bases and 8 bases respectively, with 12 bases between them. Germline V CDR1 and CDR2: SGHAT, FQNNGV. The CDR3 nucleotides read TGTGCCAGCAGCGAACAGGGTTGGGGCTACACCTTC. Translated: CASSEQGWGYTF. The complete variable domain, with remaining parts taken from reference TRBV11-2 and TRBJ1-2, reads EAGVAQSPRYKIIEKRQSVAFWCNPISGHATLYWYQQILGQGPKLLIQFQNNGVVDDSQLPKDRFSAERLKGVDSTLKIQPAKLEDSAVYLCASSEQGWGYTFGSGTRLTVV.

The gene calls are TRBV27 and TRBJ1-3, with D hard to call. The CDR3 has 13 residues. V lost 4 bases and J 7 bases, leaving 11 bases between the germline ends. The germline CDR1 and CDR2 sequences are MNHEY and SMNVEV (reference sequence). The CDR3 DNA reads as TGTGCCAGCAGTTCCGTCCCTGTCAACACCATATATTTT. Protein: CASSSVPVNTIYF.

The chain joins TRBV5-6 to TRBJ1-2; possibly TRBD1 for D (6 bases). Trimming removed 2 bases from V and 4 bases from J, with 9 bases in between. CDR3 length: 13 amino acids. Germline V gene lookup returns CDR1 SGHDT and CDR2 YYEEEE. The CDR3 region has the DNA TGTGCCAGCAGCTTTGGACAGCTCTATGGCTACACCTTC. It translates to CASSFGQLYGYTF.

This clone was observed once. This sequence joins TRBV28 and TRBJ2-7; D is uncertain. Germline V gene lookup returns CDR1 MDHEN and CDR2 SYDVKM. Trimming took 5 bases from V and 1 from J, leaving 15 bases between them. The CDR3 runs to 15 residues. This CDR3 is CASSNRYLLSYEQYF. As DNA, the CDR3 is TGTGCCAGCAGTAACCGATACCTACTATCCTACGAGCAGTACTTC.

The chain combines TRBV18 with TRBJ1-4; no firm D call. V shed 0 bases and J shed 8 bases, with 7 bases lying between them. Per germline, CDR1 KGHSH and CDR2 LQKENI. The CDR3 covers 13 residues. The CDR3 protein is CASSPPSREKLFF. CDR3 nucleotide sequence: TGTGCCAGCTCACCACCTTCCCGGGAAAAACTGTTTTTT.

CDR3 DNA sequence: TGTGCCAGCAGCCAAGTACATTCTGGGGCCAACGTCCTGACTTTC. Protein: CASSQVHSGANVLTF. This chain links TRBV4-2 with TRBJ2-6; D is unclear. This CDR3 has 15 amino acids. V was shortened by 1 base and J by 1 base, with 5 bases between the two germline ends. Germline CDR1 reads LGHNA; CDR2 reads YNFKEQ.

The chain employs TRBV19 and TRBJ1-2, with 7 bases that match TRBD1. There are 14 residues in the CDR3. J was trimmed by 5 bases and V by 6 bases; bases with no gene match: 9. Looked up from germline, CDR1 is LNHDA and CDR2 is SQIVND (reference sequence). For the CDR3, the DNA is TGTGCCAGTAGCCCGATTGGGACAGAGTATGGCTACACCTTC. Translating gives CASSPIGTEYGYTF.

V usage is TRBV28 and J usage is TRBJ2-7, with a tentative D call TRBD2 (5 bases). Germline CDR1 reads MDHEN; CDR2 reads SYDVKM. The CDR3 has 15 amino acids. The V and J ends lost 7 bases and 3 bases respectively, with 19 bases between them. Here the CDR3 DNA reads TGTGCCAGCACCCCCGGGGATACTATTATCTACGAGCAGTACTTC. Translated, it gives CASTPGDTIIYEQYF.

This chain connects TRBV12-5 to TRBJ2-5; maybe TRBD1 (5 bases). The germline V gene encodes CDR1 LGHNT and CDR2 FRNRAP. V was cut by 4 bases and J by 4 bases, with 19 bases left in between. The CDR3 runs 16 residues. CDR3 DNA sequence: TGTGCTAGTGGTTCCCTGGACAAGCTAGAGACAGAGACCCAGTACTTC. Translating gives CASGSLDKLETETQYF. The entire variable domain, with the rest obtained from reference TRBV12-5 and TRBJ2-5, is as follows: DARVTQTPRHKVTEMGQEVTMRCQPILGHNTVFWYRQTMMQGLELLAYFRNRAPLDDSGMPKDRFSAEMPDATLATLKIQPSEPRDSAVYFCASGSLDKLETETQYFGPGTRLLVL.

The rearrangement links TRBV28 to TRBJ2-7, with 9 bases that match TRBD2. This CDR3 comprises 11 residues. V was pared by 11 bases and J by 4 bases, with 3 bases of the junction left unmatched. Germline V gene lookup returns CDR1 MDHEN and CDR2 SYDVKM. The chain's CDR3 is CAGGRGYEQYF. CDR3 nucleotides: TGTGCCGGCGGGAGGGGGTACGAGCAGTACTTC.

The gene calls are TRBV19 and TRBJ1-4; no reliable D call. Between the trimmed V and J ends, which lost 6 bases and 0 bases, there was a span of 14 bases. In germline, CDR1 is LNHDA, CDR2 SQIVND (reference sequence). CDR3 length equals 16 residues. The CDR3: CASSWTIGATNEKLFF. The CDR3 DNA reads TGTGCCAGTAGCTGGACGATCGGGGCAACTAATGAAAAACTGTTTTTT.

The rearrangement uses TRBV13 and TRBJ2-3, with 11 bases fitting TRBD2. CDR3 length equals 16 residues. J gave up 5 bases and V 1 base, and 5 bases lay outside the gene matches. Germline CDR1 PRHDT, CDR2 FYEKMQ (reference sequence). DNA of the CDR3: TGTGCCAGCAGCTTAGCACTAGCGGGGGTGAGAGATACGCAGTATTTT. Its protein is CASSLALAGVRDTQYF. The variable domain in full, with the rest retrieved from reference TRBV13 and TRBJ2-3, is AAGVIQSPRHLIKEKRETATLKCYPIPRHDTVYWYQQGPGQDPQFLISFYEKMQSDKGSIPDRFSAQQFSDYHSELNMSSLELGDSALYFCASSLALAGVRDTQYFGPGTRLTVL.

The gene calls are TRBV9 and TRBJ2-1, with TRBD2 matching over 14 bases. Germline V gene lookup returns CDR1 SGDLS and CDR2 YYNGEE. V was clipped by 1 base and J by 8 bases; unmatched bases: 11. This CDR3 comprises 18 residues. CDR3 in amino acids: CASSVSHGLAGGIDEQFF. CDR3 bases: TGTGCCAGCAGCGTATCCCACGGACTAGCGGGGGGAATCGATGAGCAGTTCTTC.